This entry lists 7 T cell receptor beta chains sequenced from one sample in a study of blood T cell repertoires in COVID-19. Profiled with immunoSEQ multiplex PCR; TCRdb holds only in-frame clones, not every one. Of about 130,000 clones listed, over 75% are singletons. Sequenced: peripheral blood. Receptor source: a man older than 75 with active or convalescent COVID-19.

This clone was picked up one time. The genes are TRBV20-1 and TRBJ2-1; 8 nucleotides agree with TRBD2. CDR1 is DFQATT and CDR2 is SNEGSKA in the germline V gene (reference sequence). The CDR3 has 14 residues. Trimming at V came to 3 bases and at J to 6 bases, leaving 7 bases not matched to a gene. CDR3 protein: CSASLQRGINEQFF. The CDR3 DNA follows: TGCAGTGCTAGTCTCCAGCGGGGGATCAATGAGCAGTTCTTC.

The chain recombines TRBV7-2 with TRBJ1-4, with 8 bases fitting TRBD1. The CDR3 loop spans 16 amino acids. Germline lookup yields CDR1 SGHTA and CDR2 FQGNSA. V trimming: 3 bases; J trimming: 6 bases; junction bases outside the gene matches: 9. CDR3 DNA sequence: TGTGCCAGCAGCTTGAACGGACAGGGAGGATATGAAAAACTGTTTTTT. As protein: CASSLNGQGGYEKLFF.

In its sample, this clone was seen a few times. The J gene is TRBJ2-5, the V gene TRBV11-2, with a weak D call TRBD1 (6 bases). Per germline, CDR1 SGHAT and CDR2 FQNNGV. Trimming removed 3 bases from V and 5 bases from J, with 10 bases in between. The CDR3 consists of 13 residues. The CDR3 region has the DNA TGTGCCAGCAGCTTGCAGGGGTTGGAGACCCAGTACTTC. Translated, it gives CASSLQGLETQYF.

J is TRBJ2-7 and V is TRBV20-1, with a weak D call TRBD1 (6 bases). Trimming removed 3 bases from V and 6 bases from J, with 24 bases in between. CDR1 is DFQATT, CDR2 SNEGSKA, per germline (reference sequence). The CDR3 is made up of 16 amino acids. The CDR3 loop reads CSASSKVRGSRGEQYF. The CDR3 region has the DNA TGCAGTGCTAGTAGTAAAGTCAGGGGTTCCCGGGGCGAGCAGTACTTC.

The genes are TRBV14 and TRBJ2-2; 13 nucleotides match TRBD2. CDR3 length: 16 residues. Trimming took 2 bases from V and 6 from J; bases not matched to a gene: 3. Germline V gives CDR1 SGHDN, CDR2 FVKESK. DNA of the CDR3: TGTGCCAGCAGCCAACCAGGACTAGCGGGAGCCGGGGAGCTGTTTTTT. Translating gives CASSQPGLAGAGELFF.

This clone was detected a few times. The chain carries TRBV7-2 and TRBJ1-2, with D uncertain. V was cut by 4 bases and J by 6 bases, with 12 bases left in between. The CDR3 is 13 amino acids. Per the germline V gene, CDR1 is SGHTA and CDR2 is FQGNSA. CDR3 in amino acids: CASSSRSWNGYTF. The CDR3 DNA is TGTGCCAGCAGCTCGCGGTCTTGGAATGGCTACACCTTC. Supplemented by reference TRBV7-2 and TRBJ1-2, the full variable domain reads GAGVSQSPSNKVTEKGKDVELRCDPISGHTALYWYRQSLGQGLEFLIYFQGNSAPDKSGLPSDRFSAERTGGSVSTLTIQRTQQEDSAVYLCASSSRSWNGYTFGSGTRLTVV.

The rearrangement joins TRBV6-5 to TRBJ2-2; the D gene is possibly TRBD1 (6 bases). The CDR3 is 15 residues long. The V end was cut by 6 bases, the J end by 1 base, with 12 bases between. The germline CDR1 and CDR2 sequences are MNHEY and SVGAGI. The CDR3 nucleotides are TGTGCCAGCAGGTCCGGGACACTGAACACCGGGGAGCTGTTTTTT. The encoded protein is CASRSGTLNTGELFF.